Given below is one T cell receptor beta chain in context. This clonotype was recorded at least ten times. The antigen it binds to is not known. No much larger clone is present one base from it, and per-base qualities are unavailable. TCR beta CDR3 regions were amplified from RNA transcripts. The first round of RT-PCR for the TCR CDR3 was performed with the HTBI primer set and the Qiagen OneStep RT-PCR kit. Libraries were constructed in a second round of multiplex PCR, after which size selection and purification were carried out. Sequencing of the libraries was done on an Illumina HiSeq2000 using paired-end 100 bp reads. From the authors' description of their analysis: SOAPnuke was used to process the raw data, throwing out any read that contained adapters or uncalled bases, had a mean Phred below 15, or lacked an exact constant-primer or identifier match. COPE v1.2.5 was used to merge high-quality paired reads, and clonotypes were defined as unique nucleotide sequences. MiTCR v1.1 was used to align the clonotypes against IMGT TRBV, TRBD and TRBJ reference segments. Only V-J combinations with frequency above 0.0001, covering about 99% of repertoires, were analysed. The TCS score was defined as F50 (clonal expansion) divided by E x V (chaos), with BLOSUM62-based TCRdist calculated between CDR3 peptides within each V-J. Welch's t-statistics and random forest reduced 500 to 650 V-J features to 13, which were used in a naive Bayes classifier (R e1071). Using fastp trimming at Q25 and MiXCR clonotype assembly, TCRdb reanalyzed the public sequencing data and kept in-frame beta chains. Each record represents a unique CDR3 protein, reported with the most common genes and DNA among its rows. TCRdb's processing, not the study's, gives the V and J calls here. The sample includes fewer than 350,000 distinct CDR3 sequences, with roughly 15% observed a single time. 6% to 8% of the sample is held by the ten biggest clonotypes.

This sample was included in a study of T cells in Graves' hyperthyroidism and ophthalmopathy (dated by TCRdb to about 2019). Regarding the complete study: Peripheral blood samples were taken at the time of initial diagnosis, prior to any treatment. TCR V-J signatures able to tell the groups apart were searched for in a discovery cohort of 90 to 100 patients, of whom approximately 40 had Graves' ophthalmopathy and roughly 57 had stable Graves' hyperthyroidism. An independent validation cohort of about 19 hyperthyroidism patients and about 15 patients who later progressed to ophthalmopathy tested prospective prediction of ophthalmopathy. For training and testing, the roughly 100 patients in the discovery cohort were randomly divided in a 7:3 ratio. In addition, the study compared T-cell repertoires in thyroid tissue and in blood from five or six Graves' hyperthyroidism patients. After blood sampling, hyperthyroidism patients were treated with methimazole at a starting dose of 30 mg daily, and ophthalmopathy patients were treated with high-dose intravenous methylprednisolone. The paper reports TCR Vbeta CDR3 sequencing of approximately 130 peripheral blood samples: under 45 ophthalmopathy, fewer than 80 hyperthyroidism and about 17 progressor patients. Points the paper makes about the study in general: No statistical method was used to set the sample size in advance, and investigators knew the group allocation. Most expanded thyroid clonotypes (frequency above 0.001) were also detected in blood, a finding suggesting that blood repertoires may reflect thyroid immune responses. A 13 V-J signature model separated ophthalmopathy from stable hyperthyroidism, with nearly 90% sensitivity and roughly 84% specificity in cross-validation and 80%/75% in testing. In validation, the model predicted progression to ophthalmopathy with around 71% sensitivity and less than 80% specificity, a median of 6.5 months before onset.

The hyperthyroidism patients were between 18 and 65 years old and newly diagnosed, with a disease duration of less than 2 months. The study excluded patients with uncontrolled infections, other autoimmune diseases, pregnancy or lactation. Diagnoses were based on clinical symptoms, serum thyroxine and TRAb, thyroid ultrasound and orbital computed tomography. For progressor patients, blood was drawn at the first diagnosis of hyperthyroidism, before any ophthalmopathy symptoms had appeared. PBMCs were separated from roughly 10 ml of fresh peripheral blood using Ficoll-Paque density gradient centrifugation. Progressor patients were initially diagnosed with Graves' hyperthyroidism and developed ophthalmopathy during follow-up. Total RNA was extracted using Trizol reagent, and RNA quality was assessed on an Agilent 2100 Bioanalyzer. The germline V end is reduced by 0 bases and the J end by 13 bases; junction bases left unmatched: 12. As encoded in the germline V gene, CDR1 is SGHTS while CDR2 is YDEGEE. From the cysteine up to the phenylalanine, the CDR3 has a length of 14 residues. The entry retains the CDR3 DNA only, 42 bases that are in frame from base 1.

The chain was built from TRBV5-8 and TRBJ2-5, and 7 junctional nucleotides match TRBD2. The receptor comes from a woman in her 30s with Graves' hyperthyroidism that later progressed to Graves' ophthalmopathy. The sequencing input was blood. The CDR3 amino acid sequence is: CASSLDGGRRGSYF. The bases are TGTGCCAGCAGCTTGGACGGCGGGAGAAGGGGTTCGTACTTC.